One sample yielded the 31 T cell receptor beta chains listed below, sequenced in a study of identifying expanded T cells in peripheral blood. TCRdb keeps only in-frame clones here, not all; method: immunoSEQ multiplex PCR. The sample consists of about 100,000 clones, around 86% of them appearing once. Sequencing input: blood. The receptors originated from a person aged 18 to 75 in good health.

V usage is TRBV7-2 and J usage is TRBJ2-3; D ambiguous. V was trimmed by 2 bases and J by 6 bases, leaving 12 bases between them. Looked up from germline, CDR1 is SGHTA and CDR2 is FQGNSA. The CDR3 has 14 amino acids. The CDR3 protein is CASSLSVGPDTQYF. In DNA form, the CDR3 reads TGTGCCAGCAGCTTATCTGTGGGCCCCGATACGCAGTATTTT.

The chain carries TRBV23-1 and TRBJ2-6; D is unresolved. Being an ORF, TRBV23-1 has a function that is uncertain. CDR3 length equals 17 residues. Trimming shortened V by 2 bases and J by 0 bases, and 11 bases separated the two germline ends. The CDR3 sequence: CASSQGWCLSGANVLTF. In DNA, the CDR3 is TGCGCCAGCAGTCAAGGTTGGTGTCTCTCTGGGGCCAACGTCCTGACTTTC.

The J gene is TRBJ1-1, the V gene TRBV6-1, with D perhaps TRBD1 (5 bases). The V gene lost 10 bases and the J gene lost 12 bases, with 21 bases spanning the gap. Germline-derived CDR1 and CDR2 are MNHNS and SASEGT. This CDR3 comprises 12 residues. For the CDR3, the DNA is TGTGCCACCCGAGGGGACCCTCTGGGCACTTTCTTT. Protein sequence: CATRGDPLGTFF.

DNA for the CDR3: TGCGCCAGCAGTCCTCCCGGACAGAGGGCAGATACGCAGTATTTT. Its protein product is CASSPPGQRADTQYF. The rearrangement links TRBV5-1 to TRBJ2-3; weak D call: TRBD1 (6 bases). V was cut by 5 bases and J by 4 bases, with 17 bases left in between. Germline CDR1 and CDR2: SGHRS and YFSETQ. There are 15 residues in the CDR3.

The chain combines TRBV2 with TRBJ1-2; D is undetermined. This CDR3 contains 13 residues. Per germline, CDR1 SNHLY and CDR2 FYNNEI. The V gene lost 4 bases and the J gene lost 1 base, with 7 bases spanning the gap. The CDR3 here is CASSGSFNYGYTF. The CDR3 DNA reads TGTGCCAGCAGTGGGTCCTTTAACTATGGCTACACCTTC.

The V call is TRBV11-3, the J call TRBJ2-2; no clear D. The germline V gene has CDR1 SGHNT and CDR2 YENEEA. V lost 0 bases, J lost 0 bases, and 5 bases lay in between. The CDR3 is 15 residues long. The DNA of the CDR3 is TGTGCCAGCAGCTTAGACAATACGAACACCGGGGAGCTGTTTTTT. The encoded protein is CASSLDNTNTGELFF.

The chain couples TRBV30 to TRBJ1-1; D possibly corresponds to TRBD1 (5 bases). The germline V and J ends were trimmed by 2 bases and 3 bases, with 16 bases remaining between them. The CDR3 consists of 15 residues. Germline lookup yields CDR1 GTSNPN and CDR2 SVGIG (reference sequence). The CDR3: CAWSPLRGGYTEAFF. The DNA of the CDR3 is TGTGCCTGGAGTCCCCTTCGGGGGGGGTACACTGAAGCTTTCTTT.

The V gene is TRBV14, the J gene TRBJ2-7; no clear D gene. Germline V gives CDR1 SGHDN, CDR2 FVKESK. The CDR3 is 16 amino acids. Trimming pared 0 bases from V and 0 bases from J, leaving 12 bases between. The CDR3 protein is CASSQEPDFFSYEQYF. CDR3 DNA sequence: TGTGCCAGCAGCCAAGAACCAGACTTTTTCTCCTACGAGCAGTACTTC.

In this sample, this clone turned up once. CDR3 sequence reads: CASSLVAGENNYGYTF. As DNA, the CDR3 is TGTGCCAGCAGCTTAGTTGCAGGGGAAAACAACTATGGCTACACCTTC. The V gene is TRBV13, the J gene TRBJ1-2, with D perhaps TRBD1 (6 bases). In germline, CDR1 is PRHDT, CDR2 FYEKMQ (reference sequence). V lost 1 base and J lost 2, with 14 bases in between. This CDR3 spans 16 amino acids.

This chain uses TRBV19 with TRBJ1-4, with no clear D. Germline loops: CDR1 LNHDA, CDR2 SQIVND (reference sequence). The CDR3 length is 17 residues. The ends were cut back, 3 bases at V and 5 bases at J, with 19 bases in the middle. The CDR3 loop reads CASSMARTRRQNEKLFF. CDR3 sequence (DNA): TGTGCCAGTAGTATGGCTAGGACGCGAAGACAAAATGAAAAACTGTTTTTT.

The chain recombines TRBV7-2 with TRBJ2-3; D may be TRBD1 (6 bases). V lost 5 bases and J 8 bases, leaving 17 bases between the germline ends. Germline values: CDR1 SGHTA, CDR2 FQGNSA. This CDR3 has 14 residues. The CDR3 sequence: CASSRHNRDATQYF. In DNA, the CDR3 is TGTGCCAGCAGCCGACATAACAGGGACGCTACGCAGTATTTT.

The chain couples TRBV6-1 to TRBJ1-5; D is unclear. CDR1 and CDR2 (germline): MNHNS, SASEGT. The CDR3 extends over 14 amino acids. Between the trimmed V and J ends, which lost 2 bases and 7 bases, there was a span of 12 bases. DNA of the CDR3: TGTGCCAGCAGTGAATCGGGAGCGGACCAGCCCCAGCATTTT. This gives the protein CASSESGADQPQHF.

The rearrangement links TRBV19 to TRBJ2-1, with D perhaps TRBD1 (6 bases). The CDR3 runs to 17 residues. The germline V and J ends were trimmed by 4 bases and 4 bases, with 20 bases remaining between them. Looked up from germline, CDR1 is LNHDA and CDR2 is SQIVND (reference sequence). CDR3 sequence reads: CASSTTRDIPSYNEQFF. DNA for the CDR3: TGTGCCAGTAGTACAACCCGGGACATTCCCTCTTACAATGAGCAGTTCTTC.

This sequence joins TRBV29-1 and TRBJ1-2; unclear D gene. The V end was cut by 4 bases, the J end by 8 bases, with 26 bases between. Per the germline V gene, CDR1 is SQVTM and CDR2 is ANQGSEA. The CDR3 contains 16 residues. The CDR3 DNA follows: TGCAGCGTTGCGAGTCGTGCACAGCCCTCTTCTAAAGGCTACACCTTC. Residues: CSVASRAQPSSKGYTF.

The rearrangement links TRBV28 to TRBJ1-5; D remains unclear. The CDR3 loop spans 11 amino acids. V was trimmed by 5 bases and J by 5 bases, leaving 4 bases between them. In germline, CDR1 is MDHEN, CDR2 SYDVKM. The CDR3 DNA sequence: TGTGCCAGCAGTGGTCATCAGCCCCAGCATTTT. It specifies CASSGHQPQHF.

This clone occurred many times. V and J are TRBV2 and TRBJ2-7; 7 nucleotides line up with TRBD2. This CDR3 region has 14 residues. J was trimmed by 1 base and V by 4 bases; bases with no gene match: 4. Germline V gives CDR1 SNHLY, CDR2 FYNNEI. This CDR3 reads CASSGAGRSYEQYF. CDR3 sequence (DNA): TGTGCCAGCAGTGGAGCGGGGCGTTCCTACGAGCAGTACTTC.

V gene TRBV7-2 combines with J gene TRBJ1-6; 7 nucleotides agree with TRBD1. Per germline, CDR1 SGHTA and CDR2 FQGNSA. The CDR3 has 16 amino acids. V lost 5 bases and J lost 6; bases outside the gene matches: 10. CDR3 in amino acids: CASSARRDRVNSPLHF. CDR3 bases: TGTGCCAGCAGCGCCCGCCGGGACAGAGTTAATTCACCCCTCCACTTT.

This clone was detected once. Distinct nucleotide sequences in the sample also encode this CDR3. The chain couples TRBV7-9 to TRBJ1-1; no clear D. Trimming took 8 bases from V and 0 from J, leaving 7 bases between them. CDR3 size: 12 residues. Germline CDR1 and CDR2: SEHNR and FQNEAQ (reference sequence). CDR3 residues: CASRRMNTEAFF. In DNA, the CDR3 is TGTGCCAGCCGGCGTATGAACACTGAAGCTTTCTTT.

The chain couples TRBV14 to TRBJ2-3; D might be TRBD2 (6 bases). Trimming removed 4 bases from V and 0 bases from J, with 14 bases in between. The germline V gene encodes CDR1 SGHDN and CDR2 FVKESK. CDR3 size: 16 residues. The CDR3 DNA follows: TGTGCCAGCAGCCTTGGGACTGGGACTAGCACAGATACGCAGTATTTT. Amino acid sequence: CASSLGTGTSTDTQYF.

The V gene is TRBV5-1, the J gene TRBJ2-5; maybe TRBD2 (5 bases). From germline, CDR1 is SGHRS and CDR2 YFSETQ. Trimming shortened V by 1 base and J by 4 bases, and 14 bases separated the two germline ends. This CDR3 spans 15 amino acids. The CDR3 region is CASSLSVGGGETQYF. CDR3 DNA: TGCGCCAGCAGCTTGTCGGTAGGAGGCGGAGAGACCCAGTACTTC.

The V call is TRBV6-4, the J call TRBJ2-2; TRBD1 matches at 9 bases. Germline CDR1 and CDR2: MRHNA and SNTAGT. CDR3 size: 15 residues. The J segment lost 4 bases and the V segment lost 5 bases, leaving 5 bases of the junction unmatched. The CDR3 spells CASSRTGDLTGELFF. DNA of the CDR3: TGTGCCAGCAGTCGGACAGGGGACCTCACCGGGGAGCTGTTTTTT.

The chain combines TRBV10-3 with TRBJ2-5, with 11 bases lining up with TRBD1. CDR3 size: 13 residues. V lost 8 bases to trimming and J lost 3 bases; unmatched junction nucleotides: 2. The germline V gene has CDR1 ENHRY and CDR2 SYGVKD. CDR3: CAIGGQGEETQYF. The DNA of the CDR3 is TGTGCCATCGGGGGACAGGGGGAAGAGACCCAGTACTTC.

The rearrangement joins TRBV15 to TRBJ1-1; 9 bases fit TRBD1. V lost 0 bases, J lost 4 bases, and 0 bases stayed unmatched. The germline V gene has CDR1 LNHNV and CDR2 YYDKDF (reference sequence). The CDR3 is 14 residues long. The CDR3 region has the DNA TGTGCCACCAGCAGAGAGACAGGGGGCACTGAAGCTTTCTTT. Translation: CATSRETGGTEAFF.

This clone was found once. The genes are TRBV6-1 and TRBJ1-1; D is perhaps TRBD1 (6 bases). V was trimmed by 5 bases and J by 8 bases, leaving 21 bases between them. Germline V gene sequence: CDR1 MNHNS, CDR2 SASEGT. There are 15 residues in the CDR3. CDR3 in amino acids: CASSPQESAGVEAFF. CDR3 bases: TGTGCCAGCAGTCCACAAGAGTCGGCAGGGGTCGAAGCTTTCTTT.

V usage is TRBV5-1 and J usage is TRBJ2-7, with 11 bases matching TRBD2. The CDR3 is 15 amino acids. Germline V gene lookup returns CDR1 SGHRS and CDR2 YFSETQ. V dropped 4 bases and J dropped 8; count of bases not matched to a gene: 11. CDR3 DNA: TGCGCCAGCAGCCAAGTTAGCGGGGGGGCTTACCAGCAGTACTTC. As protein: CASSQVSGGAYQQYF.

The rearrangement links TRBV6-6 to TRBJ2-7, with 8 nucleotides matching TRBD2. The CDR3 has 13 amino acids. Germline values: CDR1 MNHNY, CDR2 SVGAGI (reference sequence). V lost 5 bases and J lost 2; bases outside the gene matches: 2. The CDR3 coding sequence is TGTGCCAGCAGTACGGGGGGGACCTACGAGCAGTACTTC. This codes for CASSTGGTYEQYF.

CDR3 residues: CASSLRTGAKNIQYF. The CDR3 nucleotides read TGTGCCAGCAGTCTGCGGACAGGGGCCAAAAACATTCAGTACTTC. V gene TRBV6-5 combines with J gene TRBJ2-4; 8 positions match TRBD1. CDR3 length: 15 residues. The junction had 4 bases not matched to a gene; V was cut back by 5 bases and J by 1 base. CDR1 MNHEY and CDR2 SVGAGI come from the germline V gene.

V gene TRBV6-1 combines with J gene TRBJ1-1, with D uncertain. CDR3 length: 14 amino acids. Germline CDR1 is MNHNS and CDR2 is SASEGT. The V end lost 3 bases, the J end lost 0 bases, and 8 bases lay between the germline ends. This chain's CDR3 is CASSESAVNTEAFF. In DNA form, the CDR3 reads TGTGCCAGCAGTGAGTCGGCCGTGAACACTGAAGCTTTCTTT.

The rearrangement links TRBV2 to TRBJ2-6, with D possibly TRBD2 on 5 matching bases. Germline V gives CDR1 SNHLY, CDR2 FYNNEI. This CDR3 contains 18 residues. The V and J ends lost 8 bases and 0 bases respectively, with 20 bases between them. The CDR3 reads CASCLRATTRSGANVLTF. For the CDR3, the DNA is TGTGCCAGCTGTTTGCGGGCGACGACCCGCTCTGGGGCCAACGTCCTGACTTTC.

The table lists this clone with a count of one. This chain joins TRBV14 and TRBJ1-2; D is unclear. The length of the CDR3 is 15 residues. V shed 1 base and J shed 5 bases, with 14 bases lying between them. The germline V gene encodes CDR1 SGHDN and CDR2 FVKESK. This chain's CDR3 is CASSQGVGEIYGYTF. The DNA for the CDR3 is TGTGCCAGCAGCCAAGGGGTTGGAGAAATATATGGCTACACCTTC.

The V and J genes are TRBV2 and TRBJ1-1, with TRBD1 identical over 10 bases. CDR1 and CDR2 (germline): SNHLY, FYNNEI. The V segment lost 5 bases and the J segment 10 bases; nucleotides outside the gene matches: 7. CDR3 length equals 13 residues. CDR3 protein: CASSPRGDRGAFF. CDR3 coding DNA: TGTGCCAGCAGTCCTAGAGGGGACAGGGGAGCTTTCTTT.